Listed below are T cell receptor beta chains from one sample, sequenced in a study of neoadjuvant anti-PD-1 for oral cavity cancer. Here immunoSEQ multiplex PCR was the method, and the copy in TCRdb shows in-frame clones only, minus some. The profile shows 10,000 to 15,000 clones, approximately 61% of them singletons. Material: PBMCs, obtained before nivolumab (anti-PD-1) treatment. The receptors were sampled from a person aged 35-79 years with oral cavity squamous cell carcinoma. CDR3s include the opening cysteine and the closing phenylalanine or tryptophan. The D gene is left open where the match is weak. Size values are once, few and many counts, or a class for expanded clones, and some rows have none.

>TRBD1|TRBV6-5|TRBJ2-2|-
TGTGCCAGCGCTGACCACAGGGGGCGAACCGGGGAGCTGTTTTTT
CASADHRGRTGELFF
>TRBD1|TRBV6-4|TRBJ2-3|-
TGTGCCAGCAGCCAGCAGGACAGGGGGCGGGATACGCAGTATTTT
CASSQQDRGRDTQYF
>-|TRBV9|TRBJ1-2|-
TGTGCCAGCAGCGTAGATGGGGCGAGGGGCTACACCTTC
CASSVDGARGYTF
>-|TRBV12-5|TRBJ2-4|once
TGTGCTAGTGGTTTGGTACAAGGGGCCGAGGGGTCGAACATTCAGTACTTC
CASGLVQGAEGSNIQYF
>-|TRBV7-2|TRBJ2-2|-
TGTGCCAGCAGCTTGTTGGGGGTGGACACCGGGGAGCTGTTTTTT
CASSLLGVDTGELFF
>TRBD1|TRBV6-5|TRBJ1-1|-
TGTGCCAGCAGTTCGACAGGGCATGCTTTCTTT
CASSSTGHAFF
>-|TRBV29-1|TRBJ1-5|-
TGCAGCGTCGGGACTCCCGGTAGTGACGCCCAGCATTTT
CSVGTPGSDAQHF
>-|TRBV5-1|TRBJ2-2|-
TGCGCCAGCAGCGTGGGGTTGATCTCGGGAACCGGGGAGCTGTTTTTT
CASSVGLISGTGELFF
>TRBD1|TRBV6-1|TRBJ1-2|-
TGTGCCAGCAGTGACGGGCGCAGGGGGCAGGGTGGCTACACCTTC
CASSDGRRGQGGYTF
>TRBD1|TRBV11-3|TRBJ2-3|few
TGTGCCAGCAGCACTGGGACAGGGACATCAGATACGCAGTATTTT
CASSTGTGTSDTQYF
>TRBD2|TRBV7-8|TRBJ2-3|-
TGTGCCAGCAGCCTCTTAGCGGGAGGGCCTGGAGATACGCAGTATTTT
CASSLLAGGPGDTQYF
>-|TRBV2|TRBJ1-5|-
TGTGCCAGCAGATTGGACTTACCGAATCAGCCCCAGCATTTT
CASRLDLPNQPQHF
>-|TRBV11-1|TRBJ2-3|-
TGTGCCAGCAGCTCGGTAGGAGGGGCAGATACGCAGTATTTT
CASSSVGGADTQYF
>-|TRBV4-1|TRBJ1-2|-
TGCGCCAGCAGCCAAGATTCGTGGGCTTTGAGTTATGGCTACACCTTC
CASSQDSWALSYGYTF
>TRBD2|TRBV10-2|TRBJ2-2|-
TGCGCCAGCAGTGGGGTACGGGGGGTTGGAGACACCGGGGAGCTGTTTTTT
CASSGVRGVGDTGELFF
>TRBD2|TRBV5-1|TRBJ2-7|-
TGCGCCAGCAGCTCCCTCCTAGCGGAGGGGCTTGGAGCGGGAGCCTACGAGCAGTACTTC
CASSSLLAEGLGAGAYEQYF
>TRBD1|TRBV14|TRBJ1-2|-
TGTGCCAGCAGCCGAAAAAGAGGGGCAGGGGGTTTCGATGGCTACACCTTC
CASSRKRGAGGFDGYTF
>-|TRBV13|TRBJ2-2|-
TGTGCCAGCAGCTTATGGGACATGAACACCGGGGAGCTGTTTTTT
CASSLWDMNTGELFF
>TRBD2|TRBV7-2|TRBJ2-1|-
TGTGCCAGCAGCTTACGGACTAGCGGGGGTAATGAGCAGTTCTTC
CASSLRTSGGNEQFF
>TRBD2|TRBV15|TRBJ2-2|-
TGTGCCACCACGCGGCGGCGGGGGGGCGGGGAGCTGTTTTTT
CATTRRRGGGELFF
>TRBD1|TRBV9|TRBJ2-7|-
TGTGCCAGCAGCCCATATATGGACAGGAACTACGAGCAGTACTTC
CASSPYMDRNYEQYF
>TRBD2|TRBV10-3|TRBJ2-1|-
TGTGCCATCAGTGAGTCGATACCTAGCGGGAGGGACAATGAGCAGTTCTTC
CAISESIPSGRDNEQFF
>TRBD1|TRBV4-2|TRBJ1-6|-
TGTGCCAGCAGCCAAGGACAGGGGGATAATTCACCCCTCCACTTT
CASSQGQGDNSPLHF
>TRBD2|TRBV28|TRBJ2-1|-
TGTGCCAGCAGTAGCGGGGATTCTAAGAAGAATGAGCAGTTCTTC
CASSSGDSKKNEQFF